These 27 T cell receptor beta chains were all obtained from the same sample, sequenced in a study of T cells in Graves' hyperthyroidism and ophthalmopathy. Using RNA transcripts as the source, TCR beta CDR3 regions were amplified. HTBI primers drove first-round RT-PCR of the TCR CDR3. TCRdb recomputed calls from the multiplex PCR reads with MiXCR, one row per CDR3 protein. Among about half a million distinct CDR3 sequences listed, around a fifth were seen once. Sequenced input: blood. The receptors were sampled from a woman between 65 and 79 years old with Graves' ophthalmopathy.

This clonotype occurred many times. This chain uses TRBV11-2 with TRBJ2-3; D uncertain. V was cut by 1 base and J by 3 bases, with 11 bases left in between. The CDR3 is 15 amino acids. Germline CDR1 and CDR2: SGHAT and FQNNGV. The DNA for the CDR3 is TGTGCCAGCAGCTTAGGCCCGACAATGACAGATACGCAGTATTTT. Translation: CASSLGPTMTDTQYF.

The chain couples TRBV5-1 to TRBJ2-2, with TRBD2 matching over 11 bases. Germline lookup yields CDR1 SGHRS and CDR2 YFSETQ. This CDR3 is built from 17 residues. J lost 4 bases, V lost 5 bases, and 10 bases had no gene match. Here the CDR3 DNA reads TGCGCCAGCAGTCGGCGGGAACTAGCGGGAGTCACCGGGGAGCTGTTTTTT. This codes for CASSRRELAGVTGELFF.

The V and J genes are TRBV29-1 and TRBJ1-1; perhaps TRBD1 as D (6 bases). The CDR3 runs to 12 residues. V lost 1 base and J 8 bases, leaving 11 bases between the germline ends. Germline assignment: CDR1 SQVTM and CDR2 ANQGSEA. The CDR3 bases are TGCAGCGTTGAAGGTCGGGGGCTGGAAGCTTTCTTT. This translates into CSVEGRGLEAFF. Full variable domain (rest looked up from reference TRBV29-1 and TRBJ1-1): SAVISQKPSRDICQRGTSLTIQCQVDSQVTMMFWYRQQPGQSLTLIATANQGSEATYESGFVIDKFPISRPNLTFSTLTVSNMSPEDSSIYLCSVEGRGLEAFFGQGTRLTVV.

Worth noting for this clonotype: A single base separates this from a much larger clone, so it may be a read error. This CDR3 is CASTTTPGQLSYELYF. The DNA for the CDR3 is TGTGCCAGCACCACAACCCCGGGACAATTATCCTACGAGCTGTACTTC. V and J are TRBV7-8 and TRBJ2-7; D perhaps matches TRBD1 (6 bases). Germline CDR1 SGHVS, CDR2 FQNEAQ. CDR3 length: 16 amino acids.

This clonotype was counted between two and nine times. The chain recombines TRBV12-3 or TRBV12-4 with TRBJ1-5, with D possibly TRBD1 on 6 matching bases. This CDR3 contains 15 residues. V shed 6 bases and J shed 4 bases, with 16 bases lying between them. This CDR3 reads CASSLGANGNQPQHF. In DNA, the CDR3 is TGTGCCAGCAGCCTGGGGGCAAACGGTAATCAGCCCCAGCATTTT.

In its sample, this clonotype was seen a few times. The J gene is TRBJ1-2, the V gene TRBV5-1; tentatively, D is TRBD1 (6 bases). CDR3 length: 16 residues. The germline V and J ends were trimmed by 3 bases and 6 bases, with 21 bases remaining between them. The V gene's germline CDR1 is SGHRS and CDR2 YFSETQ. The CDR3 sequence: CASSWRGDKVAHGYTF. DNA of the CDR3: TGCGCCAGCAGCTGGAGGGGGGACAAGGTAGCGCATGGCTACACCTTC.

This clonotype was seen at least ten times. This rearrangement joins TRBV2 to TRBJ2-2; a possible D gene is TRBD2 (6 bases). Trimming stripped 10 bases from V and 5 bases from J, with 17 bases between. CDR1 and CDR2 from the germline V gene are SNHLY and FYNNEI. The CDR3 loop spans 14 amino acids. The CDR3 DNA reads TGTGCCATTCAGGACGGGAGTAGGACCGGGGAGCTGTTTTTT. The encoded protein is CAIQDGSRTGELFF.

This clonotype was observed a handful of times. This chain connects TRBV7-9 to TRBJ2-7; TRBD2 matches 7 bases. From germline, CDR1 is SEHNR and CDR2 FQNEAQ (reference sequence). V shed 2 bases, J shed 4 bases, and the junction held 5 bases outside the gene matches. The CDR3 consists of 14 residues. The CDR3 DNA reads TGTGCCAGCAGCTTAAACGGCGGGAGTTACGAGCAGTACTTC. This encodes CASSLNGGSYEQYF.

The J gene is TRBJ2-7, the V gene TRBV12-3 or TRBV12-4, with 9 bases that match TRBD1. The CDR3 extends over 13 amino acids. Trimming at V came to 5 bases and at J to 6 bases, leaving 5 bases not matched to a gene. DNA of the CDR3: TGTGCCAGCAGTCGGACAGGGGAAAGCGAGCAGTACTTC. Residues: CASSRTGESEQYF.

The J gene is TRBJ2-3, the V gene TRBV20-1; D gene unclear. Trimming removed 3 bases from V and 0 bases from J, with 16 bases in between. The CDR3 consists of 16 residues. Germline assignment: CDR1 DFQATT and CDR2 SNEGSKA (reference sequence). The CDR3 protein is CSASGAAPTSTDTQYF. CDR3 nucleotide sequence: TGCAGTGCTAGCGGAGCAGCCCCGACTAGCACAGATACGCAGTATTTT.

This clonotype appeared a few times. CDR3 bases: TGTGCCAGCAGTGACTGGGGGCAACCCGATGAAAAACTGTTTTTT. It encodes CASSDWGQPDEKLFF. The chain is built from TRBV2 and TRBJ1-4, with D maybe TRBD1 (6 bases). The CDR3 covers 15 residues. Germline loops: CDR1 SNHLY, CDR2 FYNNEI. V dropped 3 bases and J dropped 6 bases, with 14 bases sitting between them.

V usage is TRBV29-1 and J usage is TRBJ1-2, with TRBD1 matching over 7 bases. In germline, CDR1 is SQVTM, CDR2 ANQGSEA. The trim removed 3 bases at V and 5 bases at J, leaving 3 bases unmatched. The CDR3 consists of 12 residues. Written as DNA, the CDR3 is TGCAGCGTTGACAGGGGGTGGTATGGCTACACCTTC. Protein product: CSVDRGWYGYTF.

This clonotype appeared a few times. The rearrangement uses TRBV3-1 and TRBJ2-7; D gene ambiguous. V was pared by 8 bases and J by 4 bases, with 12 bases between. This CDR3 has 12 amino acids. In germline, CDR1 is LGHDT, CDR2 YNNKEL (reference sequence). Here the CDR3 reads CASSLEQYEQYF. DNA for the CDR3: TGTGCCAGCTCACTCGAGCAATACGAGCAGTACTTC.

This clonotype appeared a few times. V and J are TRBV6-1 and TRBJ2-1; 12 bases are shared with TRBD2. V shed 6 bases and J 0 bases; nucleotides not matched to a gene: 15. Germline lookup yields CDR1 MNHNS and CDR2 SASEGT. The CDR3 loop spans 20 amino acids. CDR3 sequence (DNA): TGTGCCAGCAGCCTAATAAACGGACTAGCGGGGCGCCGCTCCTACAATGAGCAGTTCTTC. This codes for CASSLINGLAGRRSYNEQFF.

This clonotype was found a few times. The chain carries TRBV6-1 and TRBJ1-1; D is unresolved. The CDR3 is 15 residues long. V lost 7 bases, J lost 5 bases, and 20 bases lay in between. The germline V gene has CDR1 MNHNS and CDR2 SASEGT. The CDR3 DNA sequence: TGTGCCAGCACCGAGTCGCGGAGCCGCAGGACTGAAGCTTTCTTT. This sequence encodes CASTESRSRRTEAFF.

The chain links TRBV11-2 to TRBJ2-7; 10 nucleotides match TRBD1. The CDR3 loop spans 14 amino acids. V shed 1 base and J 7 bases; nucleotides not matched to a gene: 4. Germline CDR1 reads SGHAT; CDR2 reads FQNNGV. CDR3 protein: CASSLVGTGEEQYF. In nucleotides, the CDR3 is TGTGCCAGCAGCTTAGTCGGGACAGGGGAAGAGCAGTACTTC.

The rearrangement uses TRBV5-1 and TRBJ2-7; 7 nucleotides match TRBD1. With 3 bases clipped from V and 8 bases from J, the junction kept 17 bases outside the gene matches. This CDR3 is built from 16 residues. CDR1 and CDR2 from the germline V gene are SGHRS and YFSETQ. The CDR3 loop reads CASSSELPGQLFKQYF. DNA of the CDR3: TGCGCCAGCAGCTCCGAGCTGCCGGGACAGCTATTCAAGCAGTACTTC.

The chain carries TRBV5-1 and TRBJ2-6; D uncertain. V shed 4 bases and J shed 1 base, with 15 bases lying between them. CDR3 size: 17 residues. CDR1 and CDR2 (germline): SGHRS, YFSETQ. In DNA form, the CDR3 reads TGCGCCAGCAGCAAAGGTGCAGCAACTTCTGGGGCCAACGTCCTGACTTTC. It is translated as CASSKGAATSGANVLTF. Variable domain in full (rest from reference TRBV5-1 and TRBJ2-6): KAGVTQTPRYLIKTRGQQVTLSCSPISGHRSVSWYQQTPGQGLQFLFEYFSETQRNKGNFPGRFSGRQFSNSRSEMNVSTLELGDSALYLCASSKGAATSGANVLTFGAGSRLTVL.

A few counts support this clonotype. Written as DNA, the CDR3 is TGTGCCAGCAGTTTAGGTCCGGGAGTAGTCACAGATACGCAGTATTTT. It is translated as CASSLGPGVVTDTQYF. The chain is built from TRBV28 and TRBJ2-3; D is perhaps TRBD2 (6 bases). Germline values: CDR1 MDHEN, CDR2 SYDVKM. This CDR3 spans 16 amino acids. V was shortened by 2 bases and J by 2 bases, with 14 bases between the two germline ends.

This chain uses TRBV6-1 with TRBJ1-6; TRBD1 matches at 7 bases. There are 12 residues in the CDR3. With 5 bases clipped from V and 9 bases from J, the junction kept 1 base outside the gene matches. Germline CDR1 MNHNS, CDR2 SASEGT. The CDR3 protein is CASSYRGSPLHF. CDR3 nucleotides: TGTGCCAGCAGTTACAGGGGTTCACCCCTCCACTTT.

About this clonotype itself: A read error may account for a junction end that differs from germline. The V gene is TRBV20-1, the J gene TRBJ1-1; no clear D. Germline lookup yields CDR1 DFQATT and CDR2 SNEGSKA (reference sequence). CDR3 length: 16 amino acids. CDR3 residues: CSARDGQRTVNTEALF. The CDR3, as DNA: TGCAGTGCTAGAGATGGGCAGAGGACGGTGAACACTGAAGCTTTATTT.

At least ten counts were recorded for this clonotype. The chain links TRBV12-3 or TRBV12-4 to TRBJ2-1; TRBD2 is a possible D gene (6 bases). There are 15 residues in the CDR3. The V end was cut by 7 bases, the J end by 7 bases, with 20 bases between. CDR3 sequence reads: CASTAGGRTTNEQFF. CDR3 coding DNA: TGTGCCAGCACAGCCGGGGGAAGGACTACAAATGAGCAGTTCTTC.

There are many counts of this clonotype. This rearrangement joins TRBV2 to TRBJ2-7; D is undetermined. The germline V gene encodes CDR1 SNHLY and CDR2 FYNNEI. This CDR3 is built from 14 residues. V lost 0 bases and J lost 2, with 8 bases in between. The chain's CDR3 is CASSEALPTYEQYF. CDR3 nucleotides: TGTGCCAGCAGTGAAGCCTTACCGACCTACGAGCAGTACTTC.

This clonotype was seen only a few times. The chain is built from TRBV20-1 and TRBJ2-3; TRBD2 matches 8 bases. The germline V gene has CDR1 DFQATT and CDR2 SNEGSKA (reference sequence). After removal of 3 bases from V and 3 bases from J, the junction contained 5 bases not matched to a gene. The CDR3 contains 14 residues. The CDR3: CSARPGGPTDTQYF. CDR3 DNA: TGCAGTGCTAGGCCGGGAGGGCCGACAGATACGCAGTATTTT.

The chain links TRBV20-1 to TRBJ2-5; TRBD1 is a possible D gene (5 bases). Germline V gene data show CDR1 as DFQATT and CDR2 as SNEGSKA (reference sequence). V shed 6 bases and J shed 7 bases, with 15 bases lying between them. This CDR3 has 12 amino acids. The DNA for the CDR3 is TGCAGTGCCAAAAACCTCCAGGGGACCCAGTACTTC. It codes for CSAKNLQGTQYF.

The chain carries TRBV29-1 and TRBJ2-7; D not resolved. Germline-derived CDR1 and CDR2 are SQVTM and ANQGSEA. This CDR3 has 13 residues. V dropped 4 bases and J dropped 2 bases, with 12 bases sitting between them. Here the CDR3 DNA reads TGCAGCGTTGTGGTCGCCAGAACCTACGAGCAGTACTTC. Protein product: CSVVVARTYEQYF.

The rearrangement joins TRBV20-1 to TRBJ2-1, with D possibly being TRBD2 (6 bases). The CDR3 is made up of 13 amino acids. The V end lost 5 bases, the J end lost 4 bases, and 12 bases lay between the germline ends. The germline CDR1 and CDR2 sequences are DFQATT and SNEGSKA (reference sequence). CDR3: CSALLGGYNEQFF. CDR3 DNA: TGCAGTGCTCTCCTCGGGGGTTACAATGAGCAGTTCTTC.